This T cell receptor beta chain emerged from a study of patients and donors after allogeneic stem cell transplantation. V was pared by 3 bases and J by 9 bases, with 22 bases of the junction left unmatched. The CDR3 is 19 amino acids. CDR1 SGDLS and CDR2 YYNGEE come from the germline V gene. TCRdb re-derived calls from the RT-PCR reads in MiXCR, one entry per CDR3 protein. The sample comprises roughly 30,000 distinct CDR3 sequences, nearly 7% of which are singletons, and approximately 35% rests with the top ten. This clonotype was seen only a few times. The specimen was blood, either unsorted or a sorted T cell fraction (not recorded which). The V gene is TRBV9, the J gene TRBJ2-2; 8 bases map to TRBD2. This sequence originates from a human donor who was either an allogeneic HSCT recipient or a stem cell or donor lymphocyte infusion donor (not recorded which). It is not recorded whose cells these are; they may come from a transplant donor. In nucleotides, the CDR3 is TGTGCCAGCAGCGGGGGGCAGGAGAGACTAGCGCCTCTTACCCGGGAGCTGTTTTTT. Residues: CASSGGQERLAPLTRELFF.